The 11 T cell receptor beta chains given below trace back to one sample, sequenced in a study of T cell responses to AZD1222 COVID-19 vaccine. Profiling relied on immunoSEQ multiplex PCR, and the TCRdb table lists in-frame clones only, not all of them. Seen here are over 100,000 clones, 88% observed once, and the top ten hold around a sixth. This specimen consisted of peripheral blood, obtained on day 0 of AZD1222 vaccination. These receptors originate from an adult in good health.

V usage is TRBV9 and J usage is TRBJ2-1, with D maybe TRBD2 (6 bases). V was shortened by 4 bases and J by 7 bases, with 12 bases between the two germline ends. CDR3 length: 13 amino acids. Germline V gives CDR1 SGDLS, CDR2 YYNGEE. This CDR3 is CASSPRGRNEQFF. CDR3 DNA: TGTGCCAGCAGCCCCCGGGGGAGAAATGAGCAGTTCTTC. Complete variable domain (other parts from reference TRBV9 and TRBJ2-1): DSGVTQTPKHLITATGQRVTLRCSPRSGDLSVYWYQQSLDQGLQFLIQYYNGEERAKGNILERFSAQQFPDLHSELNLSSLELGDSALYFCASSPRGRNEQFFGPGTRLTVL.

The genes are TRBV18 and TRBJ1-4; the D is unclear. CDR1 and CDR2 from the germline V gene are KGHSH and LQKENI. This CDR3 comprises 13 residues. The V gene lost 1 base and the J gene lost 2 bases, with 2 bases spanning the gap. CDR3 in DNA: TGTGCCAGCTCACCACGGACTAATGAAAAACTGTTTTTT. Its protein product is CASSPRTNEKLFF.

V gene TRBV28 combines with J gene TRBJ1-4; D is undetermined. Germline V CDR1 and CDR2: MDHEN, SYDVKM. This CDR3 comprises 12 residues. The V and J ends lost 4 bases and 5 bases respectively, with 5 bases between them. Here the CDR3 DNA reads TGTGCCAGCAGTTCCGGGAATGAAAAACTGTTTTTT. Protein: CASSSGNEKLFF.

This CDR3 reads CASSLEGGGLTEAFF. In DNA form, the CDR3 reads TGCGCCAGCAGCTTGGAAGGAGGGGGCCTCACTGAAGCTTTCTTT. J is TRBJ1-1 and V is TRBV5-1, with 7 positions matching TRBD1. The CDR3 totals 15 residues. Germline CDR1 SGHRS, CDR2 YFSETQ. J gave up 4 bases and V 0 bases, and 6 bases lay outside the gene matches.

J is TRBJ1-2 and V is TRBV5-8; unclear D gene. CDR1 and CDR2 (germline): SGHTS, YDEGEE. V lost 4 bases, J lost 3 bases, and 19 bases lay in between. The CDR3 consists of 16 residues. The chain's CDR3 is CASSMAPTQAHYGYTF. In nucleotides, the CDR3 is TGTGCCAGCAGCATGGCCCCCACTCAGGCCCACTATGGCTACACCTTC.

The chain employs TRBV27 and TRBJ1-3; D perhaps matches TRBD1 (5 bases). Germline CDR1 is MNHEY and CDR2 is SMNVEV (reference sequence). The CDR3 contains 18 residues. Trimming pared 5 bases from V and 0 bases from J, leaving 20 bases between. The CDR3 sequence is CASSLTPPGASSGNTIYF. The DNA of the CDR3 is TGTGCCAGCAGTCTTACCCCTCCCGGGGCGTCCTCTGGAAACACCATATATTTT.

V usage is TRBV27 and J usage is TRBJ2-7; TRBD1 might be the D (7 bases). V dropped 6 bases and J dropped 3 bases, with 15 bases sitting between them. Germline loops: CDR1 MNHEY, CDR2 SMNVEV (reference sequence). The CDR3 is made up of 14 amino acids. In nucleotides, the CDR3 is TGTGCCAGCAGCCAGGGGGGACGGGTCTACGAGCAGTACTTC. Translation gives CASSQGGRVYEQYF.

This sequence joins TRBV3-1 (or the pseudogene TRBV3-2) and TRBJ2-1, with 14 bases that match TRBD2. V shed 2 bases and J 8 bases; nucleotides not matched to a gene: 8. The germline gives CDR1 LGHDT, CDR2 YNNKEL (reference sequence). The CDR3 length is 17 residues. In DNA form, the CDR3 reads TGTGCCAGCAGCCAATCGTCGGGACTAGCGGGAGCTCATGAGCAGTTCTTC. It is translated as CASSQSSGLAGAHEQFF.

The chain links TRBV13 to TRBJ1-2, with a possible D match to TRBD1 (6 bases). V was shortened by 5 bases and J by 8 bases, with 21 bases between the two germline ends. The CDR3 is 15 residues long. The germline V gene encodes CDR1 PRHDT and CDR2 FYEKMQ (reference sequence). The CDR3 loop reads CASSLLGGRTLGYTF. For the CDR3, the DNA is TGTGCCAGCAGCCTTTTGGGGGGCCGGACCTTGGGCTACACCTTC.

CDR3 DNA: TGTGCCAGCTCACCGGGCAGGGCTAACTATGGCTACACCTTC. Translated: CASSPGRANYGYTF. This rearrangement joins TRBV18 to TRBJ1-2, with D possibly TRBD1 on 5 matching bases. The CDR3 runs 14 residues. Germline V CDR1 and CDR2: KGHSH, LQKENI. V lost 3 bases, J lost 0 bases, and 8 bases lay in between.

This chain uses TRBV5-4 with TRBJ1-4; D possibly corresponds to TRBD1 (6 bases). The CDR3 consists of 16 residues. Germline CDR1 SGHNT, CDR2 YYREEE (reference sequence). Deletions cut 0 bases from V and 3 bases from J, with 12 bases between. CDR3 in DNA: TGTGCCAGCAGCTTGGAGGGGGGCATCGCTAATGAAAAACTGTTTTTT. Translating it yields CASSLEGGIANEKLFF.